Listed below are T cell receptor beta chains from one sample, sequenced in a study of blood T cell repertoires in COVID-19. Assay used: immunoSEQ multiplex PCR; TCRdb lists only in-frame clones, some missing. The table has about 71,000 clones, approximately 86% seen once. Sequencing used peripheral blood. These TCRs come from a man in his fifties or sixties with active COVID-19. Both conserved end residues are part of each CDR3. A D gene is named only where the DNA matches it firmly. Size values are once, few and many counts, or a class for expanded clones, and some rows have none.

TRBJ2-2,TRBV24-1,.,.,CATSSGPRGTGELFF,TGTGCCACCAGCTCGGGCCCGAGGGGGACCGGGGAGCTGTTTTTT
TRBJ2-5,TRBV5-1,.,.,CASSPQGRQETQYF,TGCGCCAGCAGCCCCCAGGGTCGGCAAGAGACCCAGTACTTC
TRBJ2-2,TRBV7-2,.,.,CASSWTAGAGTGELFF,TGTGCCAGCAGCTGGACTGCGGGGGCGGGCACCGGGGAGCTGTTTTTT
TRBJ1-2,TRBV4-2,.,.,CASSQETGRYNYGYTF,TGTGCCAGCAGCCAAGAAACGGGGAGGTATAACTATGGCTACACCTTC
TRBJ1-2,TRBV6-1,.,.,CASSDFGVKNYGYTF,TGTGCCAGCAGTGATTTCGGGGTGAAAAACTATGGCTACACCTTC
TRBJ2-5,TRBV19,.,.,CASSGGGSYQETQYF,TGTGCCAGTAGTGGCGGGGGCTCGTACCAAGAGACCCAGTACTTC
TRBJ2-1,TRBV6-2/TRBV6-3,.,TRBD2,CASSPRGLAVHEQFF,TGTGCCAGCAGTCCCCGCGGACTAGCGGTGCATGAGCAGTTCTTC
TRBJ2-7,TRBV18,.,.,CASSPEDYYEQYF,TGTGCCAGCTCACCAGAAGACTACTACGAGCAGTACTTC
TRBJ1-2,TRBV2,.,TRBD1,CASSPRTGYGYTF,TGTGCCAGCAGTCCTAGGACAGGTTATGGCTACACCTTC
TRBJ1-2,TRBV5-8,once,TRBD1,CASSLAGAGGYGYTF,TGTGCCAGCAGCTTGGCGGGGGCAGGGGGCTATGGCTACACCTTC
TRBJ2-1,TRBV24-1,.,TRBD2,CATSVSGDYNEQFF,TGTGCCACCTCGGTGAGCGGGGACTACAATGAGCAGTTCTTC
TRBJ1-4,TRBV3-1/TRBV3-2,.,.,CASSPRSDEKLFF,TGTGCCAGCAGCCCCCGTTCCGATGAAAAACTGTTTTTT
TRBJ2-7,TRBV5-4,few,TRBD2,CASSRTSGGEQYF,TGTGCCAGCAGCCGGACTAGCGGGGGAGAGCAGTACTTC
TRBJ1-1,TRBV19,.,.,CASSIEASSTEAFF,TGTGCCAGTAGTATAGAGGCTTCCAGCACTGAAGCTTTCTTT
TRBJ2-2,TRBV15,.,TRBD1,CATSRDRSGTGNTGELFF,TGTGCCACCAGCAGAGATAGGTCCGGGACAGGCAACACCGGGGAGCTGTTTTTT
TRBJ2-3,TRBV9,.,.,CASSVGLGGTDTQYF,TGTGCCAGCAGCGTAGGACTAGGAGGTACAGATACGCAGTATTTT
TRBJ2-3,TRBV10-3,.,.,CAIKAGTNTDTQYF,TGTGCCATCAAGGCGGGTACCAACACAGATACGCAGTATTTT
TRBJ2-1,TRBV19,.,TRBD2,CASSPRTSFTYNEQFF,TGTGCCAGTAGTCCAAGGACTAGCTTCACCTACAATGAGCAGTTCTTC
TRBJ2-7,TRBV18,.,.,CASSPGLRGATEQYF,TGTGCCAGCTCACCCGGCCTTCGAGGAGCGACCGAGCAGTACTTC
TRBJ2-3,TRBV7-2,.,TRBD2,CASSLVAGGKDTQYF,TGTGCCAGCAGCTTAGTAGCGGGGGGTAAAGATACGCAGTATTTT
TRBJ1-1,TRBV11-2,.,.,CASSRGGESGTEAFF,TGTGCCAGCAGCCGGGGGGGCGAATCGGGGACTGAAGCTTTCTTT
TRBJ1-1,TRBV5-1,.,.,CASSPRTALNTEAFF,TGCGCCAGCAGCCCGCGGACAGCCCTTAACACTGAAGCTTTCTTT
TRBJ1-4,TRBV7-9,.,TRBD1,CASSYTGTGGEKLFF,TGTGCCAGCAGCTATACCGGGACAGGGGGCGAAAAACTGTTTTTT
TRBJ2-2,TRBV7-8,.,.,CASSLVQGGTGELFF,TGTGCCAGCAGCTTAGTGCAGGGTGGCACCGGGGAGCTGTTTTTT
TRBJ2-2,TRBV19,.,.,CASIEPDPTGELFF,TGTGCCAGTATCGAGCCCGATCCTACCGGGGAGCTGTTTTTT
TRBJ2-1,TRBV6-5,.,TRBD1,CASRRGQGPNEQFF,TGTGCCAGCAGACGGGGACAGGGGCCCAATGAGCAGTTCTTC
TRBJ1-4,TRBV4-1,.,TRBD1,CASSQGTGDEKLFF,TGCGCCAGCAGCCAGGGGACAGGGGATGAAAAACTGTTTTTT